This T cell receptor (beta chain) appears in the sequencing data of a study of cytomegalovirus exposure and HLA in healthy donors. The CDR3 has 18 amino acids. Per the germline V gene, CDR1 is SGHDT and CDR2 is YYEEEE. The V gene end was trimmed by 1 base and the J gene end by 4 bases; junction bases not matched to a gene: 10. The study ran its PCR with 60 Vbeta and 13 Jbeta primers. The data were produced by immunoSEQ multiplex PCR, yet TCRdb's version contains in-frame clones alone and is incomplete. The sample has some 200,000 clones; 84% are singletons. This TCR was recovered from a woman aged 50 to 60 in good health and CMV-seropositive. Sequenced sample: PBMCs. The J gene is TRBJ1-6, the V gene TRBV5-6; 8 bases align to TRBD1. CDR3 in DNA: TGTGCCAGCAGCTTGCCCGGGTCAGGGGGCAAATATAATTCACCCCTCCACTTT. Translating it yields CASSLPGSGGKYNSPLHF.